This T cell receptor beta chain is drawn from a study of radiotherapy plus CTLA-4 blockade in lung cancer. The CDR3 runs 15 residues. V trimming: 2 bases; J trimming: 0 bases; junction bases outside the gene matches: 4. Per the germline V gene, CDR1 is MNHEY and CDR2 is SVGAGI. Repertoires were generated with immunoSEQ multiplex PCR, while TCRdb's copy carries only in-frame clones and drops some. There are 50,000 or so clones in the sample; approximately 91% occur only once, and 7.8% lies in the top ten. V gene TRBV6-5 combines with J gene TRBJ2-7, with 7 bases matching TRBD2. This sample comprised peripheral blood, obtained from a patient treated with radiotherapy plus ipilimumab. This TCR came from a human donor with non-small cell lung cancer whose response to radiotherapy plus ipilimumab could not be evaluated. This chain's CDR3 is CASSYVGGGSYEQYF. The CDR3 DNA follows: TGTGCCAGCAGTTACGTTGGGGGGGGCTCCTACGAGCAGTACTTC.